This T cell receptor beta chain was profiled in a study of blood T cell repertoires in COVID-19. The V end lost 5 bases, the J end lost 8 bases, and 18 bases lay between the germline ends. CDR3 size: 14 residues. Germline V lookup: CDR1 SEHNR, CDR2 FQNEAQ (reference sequence). This clone has just one count. Patients in Seattle were enrolled during active infection, then followed longitudinally. Assay used: immunoSEQ multiplex PCR; TCRdb lists only in-frame clones, some missing. The sample consists of around 320,000 clones, roughly 91% of them appearing once. The gene calls are TRBV7-9 and TRBJ1-2; D is possibly TRBD1 (5 bases). The source is a woman aged 30 to 39 with COVID-19, enrolled during active disease. Sample: peripheral blood. The CDR3 DNA reads TGTGCCAGCAGCCGAACTTGGGGCCCTGAGGGCTACACCTTC. It translates to CASSRTWGPEGYTF.